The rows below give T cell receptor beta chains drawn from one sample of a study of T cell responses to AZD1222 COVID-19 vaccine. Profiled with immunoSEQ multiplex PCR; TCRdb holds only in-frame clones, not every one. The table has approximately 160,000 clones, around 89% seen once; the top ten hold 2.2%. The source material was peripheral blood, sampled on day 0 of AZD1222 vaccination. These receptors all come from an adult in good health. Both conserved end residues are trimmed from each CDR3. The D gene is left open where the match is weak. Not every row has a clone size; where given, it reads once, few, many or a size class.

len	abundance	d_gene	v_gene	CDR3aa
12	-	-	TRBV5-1	ASSLEGNRNEQY
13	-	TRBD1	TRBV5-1	ASRPTGILTYEQY
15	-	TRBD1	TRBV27	ASSSGGQSSYNSPLH
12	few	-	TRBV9	ASSVTAGRETQY
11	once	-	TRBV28	ASSTLVGYEQY
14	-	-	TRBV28	ASSLWGRGAAGPQH
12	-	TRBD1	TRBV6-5	ASSPTGQGQPQH
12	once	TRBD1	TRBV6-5	ASKPTGVVHEQY
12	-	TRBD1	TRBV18	ASSPSGGSQPQH
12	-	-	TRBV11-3	ASSSDGKGYGYT
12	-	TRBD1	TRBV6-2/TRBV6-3	ASSYYRTGVEQY
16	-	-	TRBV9	ASSVGPRAVGLGGEQF
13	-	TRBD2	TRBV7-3	ASSFDSGIVNEQF
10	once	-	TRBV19	ASSIRKGEQY
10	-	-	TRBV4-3	ASSHQGYEAF
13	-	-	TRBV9	ASSNSWVMNTEAF
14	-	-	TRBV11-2	ASSLRGTSSTDTQY
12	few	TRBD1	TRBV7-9	ASHSGQVGQPQH
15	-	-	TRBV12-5	ASGFGLDPGHNSPLH
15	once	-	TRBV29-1	SVDERGGSLLNTEAF
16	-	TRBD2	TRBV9	ASSPGLAAWRAYNEQF
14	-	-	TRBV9	ASSVGARRTKNIQY
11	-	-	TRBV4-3	ASSQDLLGGYT
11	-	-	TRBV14	ASSPALYNEQF
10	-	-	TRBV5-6	ASSTWAYEQY
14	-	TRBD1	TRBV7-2	ASSPRQGMSTDTQY
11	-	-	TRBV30	AWSVQGPYGYT
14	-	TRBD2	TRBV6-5	ASSWLAGGGTDTQY
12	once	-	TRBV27	ASSFHRANSPLH
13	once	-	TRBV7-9	ASRLKGSAYNEQF
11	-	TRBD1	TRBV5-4	ASSGTANYGYT